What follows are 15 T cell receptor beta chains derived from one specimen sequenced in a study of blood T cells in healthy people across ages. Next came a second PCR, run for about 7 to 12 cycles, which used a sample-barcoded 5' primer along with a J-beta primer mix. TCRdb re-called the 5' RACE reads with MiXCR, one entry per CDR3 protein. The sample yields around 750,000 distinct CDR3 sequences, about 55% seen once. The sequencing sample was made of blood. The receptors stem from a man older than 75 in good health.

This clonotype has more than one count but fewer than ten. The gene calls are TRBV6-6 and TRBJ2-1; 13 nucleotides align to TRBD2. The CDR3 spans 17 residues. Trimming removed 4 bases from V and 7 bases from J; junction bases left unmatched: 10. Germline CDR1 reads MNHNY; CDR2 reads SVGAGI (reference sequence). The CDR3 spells CASSFSVGLAGVNEQFF. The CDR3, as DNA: TGTGCCAGCAGTTTCAGTGTCGGACTAGCGGGAGTAAATGAGCAGTTCTTC.

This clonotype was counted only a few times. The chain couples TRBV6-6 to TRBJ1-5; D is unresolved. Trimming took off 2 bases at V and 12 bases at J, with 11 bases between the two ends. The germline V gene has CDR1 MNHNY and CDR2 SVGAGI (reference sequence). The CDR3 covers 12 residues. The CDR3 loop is CASSYDAGLQHF. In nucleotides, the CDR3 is TGTGCCAGCAGTTACGATGCCGGTCTCCAGCATTTT.

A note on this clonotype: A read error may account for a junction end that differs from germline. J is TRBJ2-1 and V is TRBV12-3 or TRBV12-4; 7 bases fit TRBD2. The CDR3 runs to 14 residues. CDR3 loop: CASRTSVTGNKQFF. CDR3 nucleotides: TGTGCCAGCCGTACTAGCGTGACCGGCAATAAGCAGTTCTTC.

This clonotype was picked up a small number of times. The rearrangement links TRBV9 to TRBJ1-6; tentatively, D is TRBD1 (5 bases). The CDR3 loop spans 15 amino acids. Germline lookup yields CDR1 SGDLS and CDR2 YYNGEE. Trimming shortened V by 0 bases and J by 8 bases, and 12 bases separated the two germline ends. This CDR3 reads CASSVGDSMDSPLHF. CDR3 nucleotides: TGTGCCAGCAGCGTAGGCGACAGTATGGATTCACCCCTCCACTTT.

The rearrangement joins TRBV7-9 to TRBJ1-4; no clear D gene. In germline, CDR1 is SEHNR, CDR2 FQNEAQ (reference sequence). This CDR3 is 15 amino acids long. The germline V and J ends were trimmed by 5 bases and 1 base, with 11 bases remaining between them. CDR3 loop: CASSRKTGTNEKLFF. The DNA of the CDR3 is TGTGCCAGCAGCCGAAAGACGGGAACTAATGAAAAACTGTTTTTT.

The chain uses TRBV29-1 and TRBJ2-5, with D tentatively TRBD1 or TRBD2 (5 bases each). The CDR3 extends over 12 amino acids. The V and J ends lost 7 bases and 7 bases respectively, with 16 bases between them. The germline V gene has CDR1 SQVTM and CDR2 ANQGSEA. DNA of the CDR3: TGCAGCGCTACATCAGGGACGGGGACCCAGTACTTC. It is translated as CSATSGTGTQYF.

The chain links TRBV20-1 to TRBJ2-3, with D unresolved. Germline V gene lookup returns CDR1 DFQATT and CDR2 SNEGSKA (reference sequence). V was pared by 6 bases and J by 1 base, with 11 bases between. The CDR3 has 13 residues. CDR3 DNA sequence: TGCAGTGCGGACCTTGGGGGCACAGATACGCAGTATTTT. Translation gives CSADLGGTDTQYF.

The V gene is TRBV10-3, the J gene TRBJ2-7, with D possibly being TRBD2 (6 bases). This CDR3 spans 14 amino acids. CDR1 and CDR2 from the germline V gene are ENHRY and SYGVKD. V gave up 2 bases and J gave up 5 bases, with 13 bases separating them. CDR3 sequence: CAISEGPPGDEQYF. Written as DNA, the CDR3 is TGTGCCATCAGTGAGGGGCCTCCGGGGGACGAGCAGTACTTC.

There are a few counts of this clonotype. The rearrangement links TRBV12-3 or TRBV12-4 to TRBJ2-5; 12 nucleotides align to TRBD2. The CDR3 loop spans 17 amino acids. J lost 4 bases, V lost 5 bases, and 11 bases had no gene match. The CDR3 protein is CASSPGQLAGGLETQYF. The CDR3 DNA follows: TGTGCCAGCAGTCCCGGCCAGCTAGCGGGAGGGTTAGAGACCCAGTACTTC.

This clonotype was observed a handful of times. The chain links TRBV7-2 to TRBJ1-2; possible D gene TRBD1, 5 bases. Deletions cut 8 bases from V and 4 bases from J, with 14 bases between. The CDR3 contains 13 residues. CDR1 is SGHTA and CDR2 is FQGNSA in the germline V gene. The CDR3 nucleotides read TGTGCCAGCCTAACGGGGGTCCGCTATGGCTACACCTTC. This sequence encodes CASLTGVRYGYTF.

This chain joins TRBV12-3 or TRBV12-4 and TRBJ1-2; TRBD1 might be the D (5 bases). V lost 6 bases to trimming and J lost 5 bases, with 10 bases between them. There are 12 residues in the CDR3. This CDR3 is CASSPDKYGYTF. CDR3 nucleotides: TGTGCCAGCAGCCCGGACAAATATGGCTACACCTTC.

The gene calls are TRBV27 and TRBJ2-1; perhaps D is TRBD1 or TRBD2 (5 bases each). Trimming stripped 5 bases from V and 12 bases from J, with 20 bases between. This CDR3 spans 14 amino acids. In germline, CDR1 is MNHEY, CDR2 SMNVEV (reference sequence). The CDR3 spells CASSDWDARDGQFF. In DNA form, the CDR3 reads TGTGCCAGCAGTGATTGGGACGCACGCGACGGGCAGTTCTTC.

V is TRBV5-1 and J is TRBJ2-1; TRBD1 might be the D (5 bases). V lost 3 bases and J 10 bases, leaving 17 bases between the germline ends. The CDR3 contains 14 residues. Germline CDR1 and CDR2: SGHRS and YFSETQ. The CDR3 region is CASSSPTVSYEQFF. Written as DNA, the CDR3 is TGCGCCAGCAGCTCCCCGACAGTATCCTACGAGCAGTTCTTC. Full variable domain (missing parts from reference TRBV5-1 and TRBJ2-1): KAGVTQTPRYLIKTRGQQVTLSCSPISGHRSVSWYQQTPGQGLQFLFEYFSETQRNKGNFPGRFSGRQFSNSRSEMNVSTLELGDSALYLCASSSPTVSYEQFFGPGTRLTVL.

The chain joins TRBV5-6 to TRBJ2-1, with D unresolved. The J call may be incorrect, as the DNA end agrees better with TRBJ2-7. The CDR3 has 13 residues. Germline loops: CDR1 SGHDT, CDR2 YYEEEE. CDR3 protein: CASRKLPYNEQYF. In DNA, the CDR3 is TGTGCCAGCCGGAAATTGCCCTACAATGAGCAGTACTTC.

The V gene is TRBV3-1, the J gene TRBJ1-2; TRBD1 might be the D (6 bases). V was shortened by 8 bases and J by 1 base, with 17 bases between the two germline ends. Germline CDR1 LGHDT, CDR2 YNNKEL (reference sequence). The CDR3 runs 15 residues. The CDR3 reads CASGPQGRDNYGYTF. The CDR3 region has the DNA TGTGCCAGCGGTCCTCAGGGGAGGGATAACTATGGCTACACCTTC.